This T cell receptor beta chain was obtained from a study of blood T cell repertoires in COVID-19. The assay was immunoSEQ multiplex PCR, and TCRdb's table has in-frame clones only and misses some. Of 150,000 to 190,000 clones listed, about 80% are singletons. This clone showed up just a few times. This TCR derives from a man aged 55 to 69 with acute or convalescent COVID-19. Sequenced: peripheral blood.

The CDR3 sequence is CASTPRDRAISEQYF. The CDR3 DNA sequence: TGTGCCAGCACCCCCAGGGACAGGGCGATTTCGGAGCAGTACTTC. The chain couples TRBV28 to TRBJ2-7; 9 bases match TRBD1. The V gene's germline CDR1 is MDHEN and CDR2 SYDVKM. The junction had 14 bases not matched to a gene; V was cut back by 7 bases and J by 7 bases. The CDR3 has 15 amino acids.